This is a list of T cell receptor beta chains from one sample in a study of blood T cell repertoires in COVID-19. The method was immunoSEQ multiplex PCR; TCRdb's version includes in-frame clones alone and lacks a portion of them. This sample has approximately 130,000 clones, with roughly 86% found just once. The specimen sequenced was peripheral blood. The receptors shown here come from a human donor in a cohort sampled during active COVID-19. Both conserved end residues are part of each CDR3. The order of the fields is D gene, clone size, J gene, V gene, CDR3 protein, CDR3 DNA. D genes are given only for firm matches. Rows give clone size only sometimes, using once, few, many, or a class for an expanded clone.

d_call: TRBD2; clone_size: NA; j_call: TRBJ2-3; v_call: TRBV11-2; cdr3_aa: CASSLGGGVDTQYF; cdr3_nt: TGTGCCAGCAGCTTGGGCGGGGGGGTAGATACGCAGTATTTT
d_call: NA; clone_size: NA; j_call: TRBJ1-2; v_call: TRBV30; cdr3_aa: CAWSTRARLGYTF; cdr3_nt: TGTGCCTGGAGTACCAGGGCCCGCTTGGGCTACACCTTC
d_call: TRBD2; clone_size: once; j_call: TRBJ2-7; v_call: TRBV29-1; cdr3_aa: CSALSGGATEQYF; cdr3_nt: TGCAGCGCTTTGAGCGGGGGGGCCACCGAGCAGTACTTC
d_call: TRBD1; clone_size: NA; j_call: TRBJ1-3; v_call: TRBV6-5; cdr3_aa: CASWTGTSGNTIYF; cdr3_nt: TGTGCCAGTTGGACAGGGACCTCTGGAAACACCATATATTTT
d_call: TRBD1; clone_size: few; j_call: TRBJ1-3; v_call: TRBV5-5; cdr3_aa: CASSVQGESGNTIYF; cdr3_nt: TGTGCCAGCAGCGTCCAGGGGGAGTCTGGAAACACCATATATTTT
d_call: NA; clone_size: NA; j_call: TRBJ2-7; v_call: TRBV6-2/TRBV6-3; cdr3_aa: CASSYADGGVEQYF; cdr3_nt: TGTGCCAGCAGTTACGCCGACGGCGGGGTGGAGCAGTACTTC
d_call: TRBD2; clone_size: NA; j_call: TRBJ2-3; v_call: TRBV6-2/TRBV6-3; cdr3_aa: CASSRSSGGPDTQYF; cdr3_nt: TGTGCCAGCAGTCGCTCCAGCGGGGGGCCAGATACGCAGTATTTT
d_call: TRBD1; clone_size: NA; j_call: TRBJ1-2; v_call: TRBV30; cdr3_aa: CAWSVQGTYGYTF; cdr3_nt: TGTGCCTGGAGTGTACAGGGGACCTATGGCTACACCTTC
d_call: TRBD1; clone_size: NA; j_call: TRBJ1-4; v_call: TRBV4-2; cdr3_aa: CASSQTSGQGSEKLFF; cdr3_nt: TGTGCCAGCAGCCAAACCAGCGGACAGGGGAGTGAAAAACTGTTTTTT
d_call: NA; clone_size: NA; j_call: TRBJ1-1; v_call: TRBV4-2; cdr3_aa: CASSQDQGGWGEAFF; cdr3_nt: TGTGCCAGCAGCCAAGATCAAGGGGGATGGGGTGAAGCTTTCTTT
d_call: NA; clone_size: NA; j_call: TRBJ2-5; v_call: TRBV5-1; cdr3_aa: CASSLAQPAETQYF; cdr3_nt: TGCGCCAGCAGCTTGGCCCAGCCAGCGGAGACCCAGTACTTC
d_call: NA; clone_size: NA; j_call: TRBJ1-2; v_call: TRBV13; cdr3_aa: CASSLYGFNYGYTF; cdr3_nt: TGTGCCAGCAGCTTATACGGGTTTAACTATGGCTACACCTTC
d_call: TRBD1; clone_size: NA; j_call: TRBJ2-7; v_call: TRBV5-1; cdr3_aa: CASSTDRGRSEQYF; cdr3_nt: TGCGCCAGCAGCACGGACAGGGGACGGAGTGAGCAGTACTTC
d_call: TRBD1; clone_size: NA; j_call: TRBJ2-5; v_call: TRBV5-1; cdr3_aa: CASSLDPGQTETQYF; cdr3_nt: TGCGCCAGCAGCCTGGATCCGGGACAGACAGAGACCCAGTACTTC
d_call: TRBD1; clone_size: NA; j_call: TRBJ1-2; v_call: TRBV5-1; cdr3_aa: CASSPGQVYGYTF; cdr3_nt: TGCGCCAGCAGCCCGGGACAGGTCTATGGCTACACCTTC
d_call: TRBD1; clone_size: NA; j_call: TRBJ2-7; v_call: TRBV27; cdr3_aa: CASSLWQGAGEQYF; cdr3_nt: TGTGCCAGCAGTTTATGGCAGGGGGCGGGTGAGCAGTACTTC
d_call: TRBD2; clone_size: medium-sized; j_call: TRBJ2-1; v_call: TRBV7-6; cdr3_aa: CASSLMSGGARYNEQFF; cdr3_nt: TGTGCCAGCAGCCTCATGAGCGGGGGGGCCCGGTATAATGAGCAGTTCTTC
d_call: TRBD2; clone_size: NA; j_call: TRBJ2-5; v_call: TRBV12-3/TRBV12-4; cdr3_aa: CASSLTGGETQYF; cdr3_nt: TGTGCCAGCAGTTTAACGGGGGGAGAGACCCAGTACTTC
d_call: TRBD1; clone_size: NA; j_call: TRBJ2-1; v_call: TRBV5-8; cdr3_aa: CASRHIGTGGPSSYNEQFF; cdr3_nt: TGTGCCAGCCGCCATATAGGGACAGGCGGACCAAGCTCCTACAATGAGCAGTTCTTC
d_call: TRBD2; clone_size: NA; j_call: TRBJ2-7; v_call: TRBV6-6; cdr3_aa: CASSELAGAAYEQYF; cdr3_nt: TGTGCCAGCAGCGAACTAGCGGGGGCGGCCTACGAGCAGTACTTC
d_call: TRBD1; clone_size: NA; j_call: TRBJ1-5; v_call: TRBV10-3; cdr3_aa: CASRPDRGEDGNQPQHF; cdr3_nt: TGTGCCAGCCGTCCCGACAGGGGGGAGGATGGCAATCAGCCCCAGCATTTT
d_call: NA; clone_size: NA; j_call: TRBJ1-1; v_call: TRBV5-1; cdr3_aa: CASSLAGDTEAFF; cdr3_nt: TGCGCCAGCAGCTTGGCGGGGGACACTGAAGCTTTCTTT
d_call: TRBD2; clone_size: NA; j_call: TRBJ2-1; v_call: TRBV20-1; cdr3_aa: CSASRVAGGYNEQFF; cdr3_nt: TGCAGTGCTAGTCGCGTAGCGGGGGGGTACAATGAGCAGTTCTTC
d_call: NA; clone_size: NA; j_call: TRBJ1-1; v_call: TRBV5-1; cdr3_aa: CASRPTGNTEAFF; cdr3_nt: TGCGCCAGCAGACCGACAGGAAACACTGAAGCTTTCTTT
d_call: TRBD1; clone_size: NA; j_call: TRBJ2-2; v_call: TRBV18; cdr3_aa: CASFSGQGLSLGGELFF; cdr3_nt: TGTGCCAGCTTTTCCGGACAGGGGTTAAGTCTCGGCGGGGAGCTGTTTTTT
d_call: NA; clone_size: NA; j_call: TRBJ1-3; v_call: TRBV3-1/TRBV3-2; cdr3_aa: CASSQRGTGNTIYF; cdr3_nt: TGTGCCAGCAGCCAACGGGGAACTGGAAACACCATATATTTT
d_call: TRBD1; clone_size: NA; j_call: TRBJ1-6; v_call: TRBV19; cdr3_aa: CASTGVSGTGGASPLHF; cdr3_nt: TGTGCCAGTACAGGGGTATCGGGGACAGGGGGAGCATCACCCCTCCACTTT
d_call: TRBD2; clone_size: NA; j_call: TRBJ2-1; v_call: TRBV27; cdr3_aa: CASSLIASGGHNEQFF; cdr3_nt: TGTGCCAGCAGTTTAATCGCTAGCGGGGGCCACAATGAGCAGTTCTTC
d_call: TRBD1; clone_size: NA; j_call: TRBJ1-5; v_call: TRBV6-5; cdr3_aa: CASQPGTGYFQPQHF; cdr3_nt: TGTGCCAGCCAACCCGGGACAGGGTATTTCCAGCCCCAGCATTTT
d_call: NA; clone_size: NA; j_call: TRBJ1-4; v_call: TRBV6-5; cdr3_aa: CASTSSEKLFF; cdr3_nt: TGTGCCAGCACTAGTAGTGAAAAACTGTTTTTT
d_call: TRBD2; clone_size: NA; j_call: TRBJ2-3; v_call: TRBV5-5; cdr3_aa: CASSRPGLAGPSTDTQYF; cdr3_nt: TGTGCCAGCAGCCGCCCGGGACTAGCGGGGCCAAGCACAGATACGCAGTATTTT
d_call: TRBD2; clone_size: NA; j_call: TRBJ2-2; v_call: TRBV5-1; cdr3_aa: CATPRGADTGELFF; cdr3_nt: TGCGCCACCCCGCGGGGGGCAGACACCGGGGAGCTGTTTTTT
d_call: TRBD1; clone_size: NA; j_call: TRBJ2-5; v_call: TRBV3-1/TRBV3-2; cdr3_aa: CASSQDPGTGTGETQYF; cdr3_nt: TGTGCCAGCAGCCAAGATCCAGGGACAGGGACGGGAGAGACCCAGTACTTC
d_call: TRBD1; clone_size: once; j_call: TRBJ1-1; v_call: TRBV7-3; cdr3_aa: CASSRQGGDTEAFF; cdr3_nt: TGTGCCAGCAGCCGACAGGGAGGCGACACTGAAGCTTTCTTT
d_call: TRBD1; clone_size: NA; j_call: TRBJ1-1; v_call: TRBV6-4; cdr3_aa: CASSPTGGNAEAFF; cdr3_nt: TGTGCCAGCAGCCCTACAGGGGGTAATGCTGAAGCTTTCTTT
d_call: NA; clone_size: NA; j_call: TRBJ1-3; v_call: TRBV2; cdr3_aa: CASSAGNTIYF; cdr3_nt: TGTGCCAGCAGTGCAGGAAACACCATATATTTT
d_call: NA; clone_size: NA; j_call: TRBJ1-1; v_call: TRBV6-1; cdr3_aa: CASSEFRENTEAFF; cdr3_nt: TGTGCCAGCAGTGAATTCAGGGAGAACACTGAAGCTTTCTTT
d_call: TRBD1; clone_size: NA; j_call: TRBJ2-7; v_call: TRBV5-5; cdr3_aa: CASSLAGQGVYEQYF; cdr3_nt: TGTGCCAGCAGCTTGGCCGGACAGGGAGTCTACGAGCAGTACTTC
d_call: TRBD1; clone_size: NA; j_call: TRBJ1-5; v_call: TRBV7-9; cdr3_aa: CASSRTGGGSSNQPQHF; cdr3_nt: TGTGCCAGCAGCAGGACAGGGGGTGGGTCAAGCAATCAGCCCCAGCATTTT
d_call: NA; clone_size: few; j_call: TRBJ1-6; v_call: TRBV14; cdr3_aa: CASSHRQLYNSPLHF; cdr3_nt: TGTGCCAGCAGCCACCGACAGCTCTATAATTCACCCCTCCACTTT
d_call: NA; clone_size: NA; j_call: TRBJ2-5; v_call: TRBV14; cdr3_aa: CASSQDVQGWSETQYF; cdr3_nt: TGTGCCAGCAGCCAAGACGTACAGGGCTGGTCAGAGACCCAGTACTTC
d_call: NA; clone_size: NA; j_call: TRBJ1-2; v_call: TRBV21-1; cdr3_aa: CASSKVAGTSGYTF; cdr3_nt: TGTGCCAGCAGCAAAGTGGCCGGGACATCTGGCTACACCTTC
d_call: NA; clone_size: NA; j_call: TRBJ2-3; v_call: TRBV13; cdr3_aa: CASRPHRGTDTQYF; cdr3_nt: TGTGCCAGCAGACCTCACAGGGGCACAGATACGCAGTATTTT
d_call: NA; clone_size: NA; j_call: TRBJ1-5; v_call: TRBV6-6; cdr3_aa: CASSPTLPGHSNQPQHF; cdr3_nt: TGTGCCAGCAGTCCCACCCTTCCAGGCCATAGCAATCAGCCCCAGCATTTT
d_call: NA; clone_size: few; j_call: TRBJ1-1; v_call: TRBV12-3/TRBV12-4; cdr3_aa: CASSPRNTEAFF; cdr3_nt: TGTGCCAGCAGTCCCCGGAACACTGAAGCTTTCTTT
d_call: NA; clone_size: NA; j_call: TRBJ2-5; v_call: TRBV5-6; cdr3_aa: CASNLVTGPISETQYF; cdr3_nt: TGTGCCAGCAACTTGGTGACAGGCCCAATATCAGAGACCCAGTACTTC
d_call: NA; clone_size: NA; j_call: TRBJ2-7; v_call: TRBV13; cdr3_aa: CASSTQGLAYEQYF; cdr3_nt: TGTGCCAGCAGCACACAGGGTTTGGCCTACGAGCAGTACTTC
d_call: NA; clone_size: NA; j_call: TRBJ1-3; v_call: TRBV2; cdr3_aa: CATYTRGTGNTIYF; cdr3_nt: TGTGCCACCTACACCCGGGGAACTGGAAACACCATATATTTT
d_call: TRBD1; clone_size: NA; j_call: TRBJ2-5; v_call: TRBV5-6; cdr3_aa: CASSWGQAGGFTETQYF; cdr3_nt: TGTGCCAGCAGCTGGGGACAGGCTGGGGGGTTTACGGAGACCCAGTACTTC
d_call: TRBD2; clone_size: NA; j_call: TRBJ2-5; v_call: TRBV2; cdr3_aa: CASSALPSGGPGTQYF; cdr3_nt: TGTGCCAGCAGCGCCCTTCCTAGCGGGGGTCCCGGGACCCAGTACTTC
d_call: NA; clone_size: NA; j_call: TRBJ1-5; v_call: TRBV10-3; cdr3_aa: CAISESRTVGGNQPQHF; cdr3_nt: TGTGCCATCAGTGAGTCGAGGACCGTCGGGGGCAATCAGCCCCAGCATTTT
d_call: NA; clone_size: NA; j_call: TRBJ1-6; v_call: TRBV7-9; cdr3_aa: CASSLTQGPSPLHF; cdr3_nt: TGTGCCAGCAGCTTAACGCAGGGGCCCTCACCCCTCCACTTT
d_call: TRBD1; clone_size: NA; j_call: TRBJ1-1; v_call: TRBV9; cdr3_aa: CASSVTGEGTEAFF; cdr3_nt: TGTGCCAGCAGCGTTACAGGGGAAGGCACTGAAGCTTTCTTT
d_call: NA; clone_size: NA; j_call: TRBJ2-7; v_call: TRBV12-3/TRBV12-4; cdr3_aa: CASSSQALDEQYF; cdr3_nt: TGTGCCAGCAGTTCACAGGCACTCGACGAGCAGTACTTC
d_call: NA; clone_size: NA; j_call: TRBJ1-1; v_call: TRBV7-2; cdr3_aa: CASSTSGGTTEAFF; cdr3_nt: TGTGCCAGCAGCACCTCCGGAGGGACCACTGAAGCTTTCTTT
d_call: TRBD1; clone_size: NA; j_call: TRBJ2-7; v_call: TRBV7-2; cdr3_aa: CASSLWTGVSYEQYF; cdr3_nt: TGTGCCAGCAGCCTATGGACAGGGGTTTCCTACGAGCAGTACTTC
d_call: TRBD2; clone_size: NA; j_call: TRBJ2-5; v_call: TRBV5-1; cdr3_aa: CASSLDPSSGGVETQYF; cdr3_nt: TGCGCCAGCAGCTTGGACCCTTCTAGCGGGGGGGTGGAGACCCAGTACTTC